This T cell receptor beta chain appears in the sequencing data of a study of T cells in Graves' hyperthyroidism and ophthalmopathy. General study points: The authors' 13 V-J model separated ophthalmopathy from stable hyperthyroidism. Most thyroid-expanded clonotypes above 0.001 were also found in blood.

Template material for amplifying TCR beta CDR3 regions consisted of RNA transcripts. HTBI primers drove first-round RT-PCR of the TCR CDR3. TCRdb fed the multiplex PCR reads into MiXCR, producing one record per CDR3 protein. Of about 570,000 distinct CDR3 sequences in the sample, about half were seen once. Worth noting for this clonotype: Its target is not known.

Clinical symptoms, serum thyroxine and TRAb, thyroid ultrasound and orbital computed tomography together formed the diagnostic basis. With 4 bases clipped from V and 4 bases from J, the junction kept 8 bases outside the gene matches. The germline gives CDR1 ENHRY, CDR2 SYGVKD. This CDR3 has 15 residues. The clonotype was recovered from an adult woman with Graves' disease, either hyperthyroidism or ophthalmopathy (not recorded which). The genes are TRBV10-3 and TRBJ1-2, with TRBD1 matching 8 bases. Sequencing was done on a sample of peripheral blood or thyroid tissue (not recorded which). The chain's CDR3 is CAISASTGEGYGYTF. The CDR3 nucleotides are TGTGCCATCAGTGCTTCGACAGGGGAGGGCTATGGCTACACCTTC.